This paragraph covers one T cell receptor (beta chain) sequence. What it recognizes is unknown. This record belongs to a study of T cells in Graves' hyperthyroidism and ophthalmopathy. Amplified TCR beta CDR3 regions came from RNA transcripts. RT-PCR in the first round (using the HTBI primer set) targeted the TCR CDR3. TCRdb analysed the multiplex PCR reads with MiXCR anew, one entry per CDR3 protein. The sample includes about 840,000 distinct CDR3 sequences, about 38% of them seen just once. Patients aged 18 to 65 had newly diagnosed hyperthyroidism that had lasted under 2 months. The study's findings and limits: Also found in blood were most expanded thyroid clonotypes above 0.001.

V lost 8 bases to trimming and J lost 3 bases, with 14 bases between them. The germline V gene has CDR1 PRHDT and CDR2 FYEKMQ (reference sequence). CDR3 length: 14 residues. This TCR was recovered from a man aged 18 to 30 with Graves' hyperthyroidism. The rearrangement uses TRBV13 and TRBJ1-5, with no clear D. Sequenced sample: blood. CDR3 residues: CASPGHSYNQPQHF. The CDR3, as DNA: TGTGCCAGCCCCGGCCACAGTTACAATCAGCCCCAGCATTTT. Looking up the rest from reference TRBV13 and TRBJ1-5 gives the full variable domain: AAGVIQSPRHLIKEKRETATLKCYPIPRHDTVYWYQQGPGQDPQFLISFYEKMQSDKGSIPDRFSAQQFSDYHSELNMSSLELGDSALYFCASPGHSYNQPQHFGDGTRLSIL.